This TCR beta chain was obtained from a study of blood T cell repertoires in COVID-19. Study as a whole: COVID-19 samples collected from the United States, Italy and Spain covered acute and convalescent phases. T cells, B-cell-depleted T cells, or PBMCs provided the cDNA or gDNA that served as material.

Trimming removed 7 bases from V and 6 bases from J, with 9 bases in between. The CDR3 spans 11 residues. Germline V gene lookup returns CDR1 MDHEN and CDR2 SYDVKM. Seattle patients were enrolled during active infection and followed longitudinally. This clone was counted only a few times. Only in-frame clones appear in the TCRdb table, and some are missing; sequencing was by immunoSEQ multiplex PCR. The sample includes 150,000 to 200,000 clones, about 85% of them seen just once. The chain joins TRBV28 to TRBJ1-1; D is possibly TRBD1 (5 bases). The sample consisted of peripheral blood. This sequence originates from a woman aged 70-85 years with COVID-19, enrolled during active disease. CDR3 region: CASTTRAEAFF. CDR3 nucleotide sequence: TGTGCCAGCACTACCAGGGCTGAAGCTTTCTTT.